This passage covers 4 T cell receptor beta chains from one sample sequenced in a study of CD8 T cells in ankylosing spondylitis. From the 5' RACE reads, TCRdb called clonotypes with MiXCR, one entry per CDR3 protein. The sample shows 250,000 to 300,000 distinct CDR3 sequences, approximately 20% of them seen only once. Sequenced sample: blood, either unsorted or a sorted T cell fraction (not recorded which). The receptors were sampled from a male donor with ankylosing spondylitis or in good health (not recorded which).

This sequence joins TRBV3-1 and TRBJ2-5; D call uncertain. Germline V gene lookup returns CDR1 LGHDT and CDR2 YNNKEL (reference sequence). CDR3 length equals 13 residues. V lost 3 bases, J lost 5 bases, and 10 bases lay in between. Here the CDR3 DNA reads TGTGCCAGCAGCCATGGAGACCGGGAGACCCAGTACTTC. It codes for CASSHGDRETQYF.

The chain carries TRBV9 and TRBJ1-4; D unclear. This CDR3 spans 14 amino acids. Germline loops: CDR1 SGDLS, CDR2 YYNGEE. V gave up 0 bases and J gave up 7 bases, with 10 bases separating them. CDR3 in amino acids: CASSVGATTEKLFF. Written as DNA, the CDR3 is TGTGCCAGCAGCGTAGGGGCCACCACTGAAAAACTGTTTTTT.

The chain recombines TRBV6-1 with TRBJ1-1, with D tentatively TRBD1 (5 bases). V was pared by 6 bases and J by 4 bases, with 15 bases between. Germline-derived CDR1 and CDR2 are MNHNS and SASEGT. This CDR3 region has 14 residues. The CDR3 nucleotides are TGTGCCAGCAGCCCCATGGGGCGAAGCACTGAAGCTTTCTTT. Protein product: CASSPMGRSTEAFF.

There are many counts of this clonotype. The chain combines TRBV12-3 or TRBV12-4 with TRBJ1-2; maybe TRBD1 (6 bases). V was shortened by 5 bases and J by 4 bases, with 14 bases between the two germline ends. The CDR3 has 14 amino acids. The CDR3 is CASSLPGTSYGYTF. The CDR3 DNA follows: TGTGCCAGCAGTCTTCCTGGGACAAGCTATGGCTACACCTTC.